This TCR beta chain is from a study of CD8 T cells in ankylosing spondylitis. By quantitative 5'-RACE with molecular barcodes, the TCR beta libraries were made. Each CDR3 protein gets one entry after TCRdb re-called the 5' RACE reads with MiXCR. In the table there are 450,000 or so distinct CDR3 sequences, roughly 25% of which are singletons. Study observations and caveats: As for the disease-linked clones, they showed a CD8+ phenotype and occurred at relatively low frequencies in peripheral blood. Past studies reported some motif variants in reactive arthritis synovial fluid and blood. Reports say disease-linked clones showed up significantly more in matched ankylosing spondylitis synovial fluid. A motif of eight highly homologous TCR beta variants was seen as apparently characteristic of ankylosing spondylitis blood.

Only a few counts were recorded for this clonotype. Its target is not known. The CDR3 consists of 14 residues. Trimming shortened V by 7 bases and J by 2 bases, and 13 bases separated the two germline ends. The sequencing sample was made of blood, either unsorted or a sorted T cell fraction (not recorded which). This clonotype was sampled from a male donor with ankylosing spondylitis. This sequence joins TRBV12-3 or TRBV12-4 and TRBJ2-3; D might be TRBD1 or TRBD2, each matching 5 bases. The CDR3 sequence: CASTGRRDTDTQYF. The CDR3 DNA follows: TGTGCCAGCACGGGACGTAGAGACACAGATACGCAGTATTTT.